This entry is about one T cell receptor (beta chain). The antigen it binds to is not known. Qualities for individual bases were not recorded, and no much larger clone is one base off. Each donor gave one peripheral blood draw, averaging approximately 120 mL, which was collected into heparinised tubes. A BD FACSAria II and a panel including CD45RO, CCR7, CD25, CD127, CD95 and CD27 were used to sort naive, central memory, regulatory and stem cell-like memory CD4+ T cells. Purity was above 98% for every sorted population. PBMCs were separated immediately by Lymphoprep density gradient centrifugation and were stained directly, without being cultured. To minimize batch effects, samples were stained and sorted in pairs, one healthy donor with one patient per experiment. From cysteine to phenylalanine, the CDR3 is 13 amino acids long. Just CDR3 DNA is preserved here, 39 bases in frame from base 1. CDR1 and CDR2 are drawn from the germline V gene: SQVTM, ANQGSEA. V is pared back by 8 bases and J by 5 bases, with 17 bases lying between the germline termini.

This specimen comes from a study of beta chain features in type 1 diabetes (dated by TCRdb to the late 2010s). Regarding the study in general: Mean age, gender distribution, total cell number and subset yield did not differ between patients and healthy donors. Naive and central memory subsets were obtained from all 28 donors, but regulatory and stem cell-like memory subsets were isolated from only 8 patients and 8 healthy donors. In the study, recently diagnosed type 1 diabetes patients and matched healthy donors were compared on the TCRB repertoires of their sorted circulating CD4+ T cell subsets. Across all samples, fewer than 130 million sorted cells were examined, and cell number per subset correlated strongly with RNA yield.

The entire isolated RNA was reverse transcribed using the High Capacity cDNA Reverse Transcription Kit, and thus expressed TCRB transcripts were sequenced. Naive, central memory and regulatory T cell samples underwent deep immunoSEQ sequencing, averaging approximately 3.3 million total reads per sample. After sorted cells were lysed in RLT buffer, RNA was extracted with DNase-treated RNeasy Micro or Mini kits, with the choice depending on cell number. To prevent cross-contamination, each cell subset was processed individually, whereas patient and healthy donor samples were processed jointly. The immunoSEQ multiplex PCR was used to amplify TCRB sequences from cDNA, yielding 87-bp fragments that span the CDR3 region. Sequencing of the amplicons was performed on the Illumina HiSeq platform. Concerning the study's data processing: Synthetic template baselines were used to correct PCR bias computationally, reads within Hamming distance 2 were collapsed, and singletons that could not be merged were discarded. By aligning reads against IMGT, V, D and J genes, CDR3 length, and insertions or deletions at six rearrangement sites were assigned. Within each subset, clonotype counts were normalized to the number of sorted cells before true diversity and Gini coefficients were calculated with the tcR R package. The overlap coefficient, calculated on TCRB nucleotide sequences, was used to quantify repertoire sharing. Out-of-frame TCRB sequences from naive cells were analyzed to stand in for the pre-selection repertoire. Not all clones reach the TCRdb copy of this immuneACCESS table, which keeps in-frame sequences only. Checked studies attribute under half of the gap to unresolved V genes and leave the rest unexplained. The V and J calls and the clone size are those of that table, but D and trimming were determined from the DNA. In all, the sample holds 970,000 or so clones, and about a sixth of those were seen once. 0.023% of the sample lies in the top ten.

Study-wide findings and limitations: Because small numbers of individuals were included in the HLA sub-analyses, any influence of HLA type on TCRB rearrangement was left unresolved. Sequencing cDNA rather than genomic DNA could over-represent highly expressing activated cells, although activation and CD3 levels did not differ between groups. Naive, central memory and regulatory TCRB repertoires appeared to be more similar among patients than among healthy donors. PCR might favor shorter templates, but patient and control samples were amplified and corrected together, so any skew would affect both groups equally. Type 1 diabetes patients showed a moderate but significant shortening of TCRB CDR3 length in all four CD4+ subsets. At VDJ recombination sites, patients with type 1 diabetes made fewer insertions and deleted more nucleotides, a pattern implying thymic rearrangement abnormalities.

The TCR comes from a woman between 18 and 30 years old in good health. The material sequenced was naive CD4+ T cells from blood. Read against the paper, the sample's cell subset or site label means: true naive CD4+ T cells. The sequence is built from TRBV29-1 and TRBJ2-3, with an unclear D gene assignment. This receptor carries the CDR3 CSICRVSGDTQYF. The DNA reads as follows: TGCAGCATATGCCGGGTCTCGGGAGATACGCAGTATTTT.